One sample yielded the 2 T cell receptor beta chains listed below, sequenced in a study of blood T cell repertoires in COVID-19. Generated by immunoSEQ multiplex PCR, the TCRdb table keeps only in-frame clones and is missing some. The table lists tens of thousands of clones, roughly nine tenths of them singletons. The sequenced sample was peripheral blood. The receptors stem from a human donor in a cohort sampled during active COVID-19.

The chain couples TRBV14 to TRBJ2-5; D might be TRBD2 (5 bases). CDR3 length: 15 amino acids. Germline CDR1 and CDR2: SGHDN and FVKESK. Trimming cost V 4 bases and J 4 bases, with 16 bases left between them. The DNA for the CDR3 is TGTGCCAGCAGCCGAAACCGGGCCGGAGGAGAGACCCAGTACTTC. It encodes CASSRNRAGGETQYF.

The chain links TRBV18 to TRBJ1-1, with a weak D call TRBD1 (6 bases). The germline V gene encodes CDR1 KGHSH and CDR2 LQKENI. Trimming shortened V by 1 base and J by 0 bases, and 12 bases separated the two germline ends. This CDR3 has 16 amino acids. In nucleotides, the CDR3 is TGTGCCAGCTCACCACAAATACAGGGCATGAACACTGAAGCTTTCTTT. It codes for CASSPQIQGMNTEAFF.